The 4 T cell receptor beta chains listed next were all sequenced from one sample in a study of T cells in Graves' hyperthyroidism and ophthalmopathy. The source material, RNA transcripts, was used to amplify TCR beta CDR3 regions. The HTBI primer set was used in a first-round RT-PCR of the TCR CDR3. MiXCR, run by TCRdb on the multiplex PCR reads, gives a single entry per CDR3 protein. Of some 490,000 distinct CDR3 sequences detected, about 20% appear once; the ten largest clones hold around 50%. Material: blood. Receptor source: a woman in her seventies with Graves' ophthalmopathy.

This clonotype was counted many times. CDR3 nucleotides: TGTGCCAGCAGCGCGCGGGACTACACAGATACGCAGTATTTT. The encoded protein is CASSARDYTDTQYF. The chain combines TRBV11-3 with TRBJ2-3; 7 bases line up with TRBD2. V trimming: 5 bases; J trimming: 2 bases; junction bases outside the gene matches: 4. This CDR3 has 14 residues. Per germline, CDR1 SGHNT and CDR2 YENEEA.

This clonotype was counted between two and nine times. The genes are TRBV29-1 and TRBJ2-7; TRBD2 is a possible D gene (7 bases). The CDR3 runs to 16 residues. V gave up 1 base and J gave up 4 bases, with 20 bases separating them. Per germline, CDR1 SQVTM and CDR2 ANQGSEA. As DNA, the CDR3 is TGCAGCGTTGAAGCTATCGGGGCAGGGGAGGGGTACGAGCAGTACTTC. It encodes CSVEAIGAGEGYEQYF.

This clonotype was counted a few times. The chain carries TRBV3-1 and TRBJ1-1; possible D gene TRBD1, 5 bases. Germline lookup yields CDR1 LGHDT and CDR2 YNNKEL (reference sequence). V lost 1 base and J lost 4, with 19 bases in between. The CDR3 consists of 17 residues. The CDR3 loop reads CASSQVGRGAWGTEAFF. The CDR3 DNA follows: TGTGCCAGCAGCCAAGTAGGGAGGGGAGCGTGGGGCACTGAAGCTTTCTTT. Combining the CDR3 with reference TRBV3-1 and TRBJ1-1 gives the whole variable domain DTAVSQTPKYLVTQMGNDKSIKCEQNLGHDTMYWYKQDSKKFLKIMFSYNNKELIINETVPNRFSPKSPDKAHLNLHINSLELGDSAVYFCASSQVGRGAWGTEAFFGQGTRLTVV.

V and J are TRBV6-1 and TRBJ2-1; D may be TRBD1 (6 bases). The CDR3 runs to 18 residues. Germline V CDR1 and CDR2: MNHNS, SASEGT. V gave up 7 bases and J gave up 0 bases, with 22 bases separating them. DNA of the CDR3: TGTGCCAGCACCCGATCGACATACAGGGCGAGCTCCTACAATGAGCAGTTCTTC. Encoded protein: CASTRSTYRASSYNEQFF.